This passage covers 7 T cell receptor beta chains from one sample sequenced in a study of human T cells and chemical hapten exposure. The time point denotes: pre-sensitization, week 0. Treatment given: therapeutic diphenylcyclopropenone sensitization with weekly scalp DPC. TCRdb fed the RACE reads into MiXCR, producing one record per CDR3 protein. The sample consists of around 260,000 distinct CDR3 sequences, roughly 8.9% of them appearing once. Sequenced here: whole blood, sampled in connection with sensitization to the hapten diphenylcyclopropenone (DPC). These TCRs come from a woman between 35 and 50 years old with alopecia areata. Some clones in this sample may be carry-over from other donors' samples.

This sequence joins TRBV4-1 and TRBJ1-5; D is perhaps TRBD1 (5 bases). The CDR3 spans 14 residues. V dropped 5 bases and J dropped 5 bases, with 13 bases sitting between them. Germline V gene lookup returns CDR1 MGHRA and CDR2 YSYEKL. The DNA of the CDR3 is TGCGCCAGCAGCGGGGGAGTGTGGGATCAGCCCCAGCATTTT. It yields the protein CASSGGVWDQPQHF.

This clonotype has at least ten counts. The chain is built from TRBV7-2 and TRBJ2-3, with 10 bases aligning to TRBD2. Per germline, CDR1 SGHTA and CDR2 FQGNSA. Trimming at V came to 2 bases and at J to 4 bases, leaving 3 bases not matched to a gene. The CDR3 covers 15 residues. DNA of the CDR3: TGTGCCAGCAGCTTAAGCGGGAGGGCCCCAGATACGCAGTATTTT. This encodes CASSLSGRAPDTQYF.

This clonotype was recorded only once. The junction and the germline gene differ at one end; a read error may be behind it. The chain uses TRBV7-2 and TRBJ2-7; 8 bases are a match to TRBD2. CDR1 SGHTA and CDR2 FQGNSA come from the germline V gene. The CDR3 totals 15 residues. The CDR3 DNA reads as TGTGCCAGCAGCCTCCGGGCTAGCGGGTCCTTCGAGCAGTACTTC. This codes for CASSLRASGSFEQYF.

The chain employs TRBV20-1 and TRBJ2-1; either TRBD1 or TRBD2 may fit D (5 bases each). The CDR3 is 15 amino acids. Trimming pared 6 bases from V and 5 bases from J, leaving 20 bases between. The germline gives CDR1 DFQATT, CDR2 SNEGSKA (reference sequence). In DNA form, the CDR3 reads TGCAGTGCAAACCTTAGGGGACCCCTCAACAATGAGCAGTTCTTC. Residues: CSANLRGPLNNEQFF.

This clonotype was observed many times. J is TRBJ1-2 and V is TRBV5-1, with D possibly TRBD1 on 6 matching bases. This CDR3 contains 15 residues. Between the trimmed V and J ends, which lost 4 bases and 3 bases, there was a span of 16 bases. Germline CDR1 and CDR2: SGHRS and YFSETQ. The CDR3 loop reads CASSPILGGDYGYTF. DNA of the CDR3: TGCGCCAGCAGCCCTATTCTTGGGGGCGACTATGGCTACACCTTC.

This clonotype was detected only a few times. V usage is TRBV9 and J usage is TRBJ2-3; the D gene is possibly TRBD2 (5 bases). Trimming stripped 5 bases from V and 4 bases from J, with 17 bases between. Germline V gives CDR1 SGDLS, CDR2 YYNGEE. This CDR3 has 15 amino acids. The CDR3 loop is CASSRRSVSADTQYF. The DNA for the CDR3 is TGTGCCAGCAGTCGCAGGTCGGTTAGCGCAGATACGCAGTATTTT.

This chain connects TRBV6-5 to TRBJ2-2, with 9 bases lining up with TRBD1. The CDR3 is made up of 17 amino acids. Looked up from germline, CDR1 is MNHEY and CDR2 is SVGAGI. Trimming at V came to 5 bases and at J to 5 bases, leaving 12 bases not matched to a gene. DNA for the CDR3: TGTGCCAGCAGTCCAGTGACAGGGGGTGTAGAAACCGGGGAGCTGTTTTTT. Protein product: CASSPVTGGVETGELFF.